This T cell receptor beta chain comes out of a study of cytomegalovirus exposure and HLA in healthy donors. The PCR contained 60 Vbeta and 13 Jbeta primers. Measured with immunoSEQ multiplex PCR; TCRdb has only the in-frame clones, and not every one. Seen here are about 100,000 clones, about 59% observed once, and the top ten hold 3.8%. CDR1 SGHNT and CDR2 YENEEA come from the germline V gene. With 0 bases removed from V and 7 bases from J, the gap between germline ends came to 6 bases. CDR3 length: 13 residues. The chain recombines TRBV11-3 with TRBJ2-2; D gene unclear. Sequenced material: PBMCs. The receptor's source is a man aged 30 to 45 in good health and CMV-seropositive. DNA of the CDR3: TGTGCCAGCAGCTTAGAACAGTACGGGGAGCTGTTTTTT. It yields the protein CASSLEQYGELFF.